Shown below are 30 T cell receptor beta chains from a single sample sequenced in a study of neurological immune-mediated disorders. From the 5' RACE reads, TCRdb called clonotypes with MiXCR, one entry per CDR3 protein. Among about 21,000 distinct CDR3 sequences, over 5.5% were seen once, and the ten largest hold roughly 40%. The sequenced material came from CD8+ T cells from blood. The receptors were gathered from a young man in good health.

This clonotype was observed at least ten times. The chain joins TRBV28 to TRBJ2-7, with 8 bases identical to TRBD1. In germline, CDR1 is MDHEN, CDR2 SYDVKM. CDR3 length: 17 residues. Trimming took 4 bases from V and 2 from J; bases not matched to a gene: 13. The CDR3 sequence: CASSSETGTGLTYEQYF. The CDR3, as DNA: TGTGCCAGCAGTTCCGAGACCGGGACAGGTCTTACCTACGAGCAGTACTTC. Full variable domain (outside the CDR3, taken from reference TRBV28 and TRBJ2-7): DVKVTQSSRYLVKRTGEKVFLECVQDMDHENMFWYRQDPGLGLRLIYFSYDVKMKEKGDIPEGYSVSREKKERFSLILESASTNQTSMYLCASSSETGTGLTYEQYFGPGTRLTVT.

A word on this clonotype: A single base separates this from a much larger clone, so it may be a read error. The chain uses TRBV12-3 or TRBV12-4 and TRBJ1-5; D gene ambiguous. The V and J ends lost 5 bases and 5 bases respectively, with 10 bases between them. The CDR3 loop spans 13 amino acids. CDR3 sequence: CASSPRLDQPQHF. The CDR3 bases are TGTGCCAGCAGTCCCCGGTTGGATCAGCCCCAGCATTTT.

In this sample, this clonotype turned up a few times. The DNA of the CDR3 is TGTGCCAGCAGCCGTGACGGACAGGCTGGGGCCAACGTCCTGACTTTC. It is translated as CASSRDGQAGANVLTF. The chain carries TRBV7-3 and TRBJ2-6; 7 nucleotides line up with TRBD1. The CDR3 runs to 16 residues. The trim removed 5 bases at V and 2 bases at J, leaving 6 bases unmatched. Germline V gene lookup returns CDR1 SGHTA and CDR2 FQGTGA. Supplemented by reference TRBV7-3 and TRBJ2-6, the full variable domain reads GAGVSQTPSNKVTEKGKYVELRCDPISGHTALYWYRQSLGQGPEFLIYFQGTGAADDSGLPNDRFFAVRPEGSVSTLKIQRTERGDSAVYLCASSRDGQAGANVLTFGAGSRLTVL.

At least ten counts were recorded for this clonotype. The genes are TRBV6-5 and TRBJ2-3, with TRBD2 matching 10 bases. V trimming: 6 bases; J trimming: 4 bases; junction bases outside the gene matches: 7. Per germline, CDR1 MNHEY and CDR2 SVGAGI. The CDR3 runs to 15 residues. The DNA for the CDR3 is TGTGCCAGCAGAAGAGCGGGGGGGCTTTCAGATACGCAGTATTTT. Translation gives CASRRAGGLSDTQYF.

This clonotype was recorded at least ten times. The CDR3, as DNA: TGCAGTGCTCCCGGGACAGGGCGAAATCAGCCCCAGCATTTT. This sequence encodes CSAPGTGRNQPQHF. The chain is built from TRBV20-1 and TRBJ1-5; 9 positions match TRBD1. The J segment lost 4 bases and the V segment lost 5 bases, leaving 6 bases of the junction unmatched. Germline assignment: CDR1 DFQATT and CDR2 SNEGSKA (reference sequence). This CDR3 has 14 amino acids.

Ten or more counts support this clonotype. The chain recombines TRBV5-4 with TRBJ2-5; D is perhaps TRBD2 (5 bases). V shed 3 bases and J shed 2 bases, with 11 bases lying between them. Germline assignment: CDR1 SGHNT and CDR2 YYREEE (reference sequence). The CDR3 is 14 amino acids. The CDR3 sequence: CASSSEPGQETQYF. As DNA, the CDR3 is TGTGCCAGCAGCTCGGAACCGGGACAAGAGACCCAGTACTTC. Together with reference TRBV5-4 and TRBJ2-5, the CDR3 gives the full variable domain: ETGVTQSPTHLIKTRGQQVTLRCSSQSGHNTVSWYQQALGQGPQFIFQYYREEENGRGNFPPRFSGLQFPNYSSELNVNALELDDSALYLCASSSEPGQETQYFGPGTRLLVL.

J is TRBJ1-1 and V is TRBV29-1; a weak D match, TRBD1 (5 bases). This CDR3 region has 14 residues. Trimming took off 2 bases at V and 0 bases at J, with 10 bases between the two ends. Germline CDR1 reads SQVTM; CDR2 reads ANQGSEA. CDR3 nucleotide sequence: TGCAGCGTTGAATCCGGGACGGTGAACACTGAAGCTTTCTTT. Its translation: CSVESGTVNTEAFF.

This clonotype was seen repeatedly, ten times or more. The V call is TRBV9, the J call TRBJ2-5, with 12 positions matching TRBD2. Losses at the gene ends were 4 bases for V and 5 bases for J; bases not matched to a gene: 12. CDR3 size: 17 residues. CDR1 and CDR2 from the germline V gene are SGDLS and YYNGEE. In DNA, the CDR3 is TGTGCCAGCAGCCCGAGGGGTTGGCTAGCGGGGGGGGAGACCCAGTACTTC. As protein: CASSPRGWLAGGETQYF.

This clonotype was counted many times. J is TRBJ2-1 and V is TRBV4-1; tentatively, D is TRBD2 (6 bases). Trimming cost V 0 bases and J 2 bases, with 8 bases left between them. The germline V gene has CDR1 MGHRA and CDR2 YSYEKL. The CDR3 has 15 residues. The CDR3 reads CASSQELAAYNEQFF. CDR3 nucleotides: TGCGCCAGCAGCCAAGAACTAGCCGCCTACAATGAGCAGTTCTTC.

This clonotype was detected ten times or more. The chain is built from TRBV5-1 and TRBJ2-7; D not certain. Trimming took off 0 bases at V and 7 bases at J, with 11 bases between the two ends. CDR1 is SGHRS, CDR2 YFSETQ, per germline. CDR3 length: 13 residues. The CDR3 DNA is TGCGCCAGCAGCTTGGTGATCGGTGCTGAGCAGTACTTC. It translates to CASSLVIGAEQYF.

Many counts were recorded for this clonotype. V is TRBV20-1 and J is TRBJ1-6, with a tentative D call TRBD1 (5 bases). From germline, CDR1 is DFQATT and CDR2 SNEGSKA (reference sequence). V was trimmed by 7 bases and J by 9 bases, leaving 16 bases between them. This CDR3 is built from 13 residues. CDR3 region: CSGILWDGSPLHF. CDR3 nucleotide sequence: TGCAGTGGTATTCTCTGGGACGGTTCACCCCTCCACTTT.

This clonotype was seen ten or more times. V is TRBV5-1 and J is TRBJ2-5; D unclear. The V end was cut by 1 base, the J end by 0 bases, with 7 bases between. Germline CDR1 and CDR2: SGHRS and YFSETQ. CDR3 length: 14 amino acids. For the CDR3, the DNA is TGCGCCAGCAGCTTGTACACGTACCAAGAGACCCAGTACTTC. Encoded protein: CASSLYTYQETQYF. The whole variable domain, filled in from reference TRBV5-1 and TRBJ2-5, reads KAGVTQTPRYLIKTRGQQVTLSCSPISGHRSVSWYQQTPGQGLQFLFEYFSETQRNKGNFPGRFSGRQFSNSRSEMNVSTLELGDSALYLCASSLYTYQETQYFGPGTRLLVL.

This clonotype was counted ten times or more. The V gene is TRBV5-1, the J gene TRBJ1-5; D is undetermined. V was pared by 4 bases and J by 5 bases, with 13 bases between. CDR1 SGHRS and CDR2 YFSETQ come from the germline V gene. This CDR3 is 14 amino acids long. CDR3 loop: CASSPLSGDQPQHF. The CDR3 bases are TGCGCCAGCAGCCCCCTTTCGGGTGATCAGCCCCAGCATTTT. Full variable domain (rest looked up from reference TRBV5-1 and TRBJ1-5): KAGVTQTPRYLIKTRGQQVTLSCSPISGHRSVSWYQQTPGQGLQFLFEYFSETQRNKGNFPGRFSGRQFSNSRSEMNVSTLELGDSALYLCASSPLSGDQPQHFGDGTRLSIL.

This clonotype appeared many times. The chain employs TRBV20-1 and TRBJ2-2; the D is unclear. CDR3 size: 16 residues. CDR1 is DFQATT, CDR2 SNEGSKA, per germline (reference sequence). The V gene lost 0 bases and the J gene lost 0 bases, with 11 bases spanning the gap. The CDR3 DNA is TGCAGTGCTAGAGATGTCCGTTTCGCGAACACCGGGGAGCTGTTTTTT. It translates to CSARDVRFANTGELFF.

This clonotype occurred many times. This chain uses TRBV14 with TRBJ2-4; 8 positions match TRBD2. Germline V gene data show CDR1 as SGHDN and CDR2 as FVKESK. The CDR3 is made up of 13 amino acids. Trimming took 1 base from V and 8 from J; bases not matched to a gene: 1. This CDR3 reads CASSQVGGDIQYF. CDR3 nucleotides: TGTGCCAGCAGCCAAGTCGGGGGGGACATTCAGTACTTC.

The sample holds many counts of this clonotype. The chain has TRBV6-2 or TRBV6-3 and TRBJ2-1; D possibly corresponds to TRBD1 (5 bases). CDR3 length: 14 amino acids. Germline CDR1 is MNHEY and CDR2 is SVGEGT. Deletions cut 7 bases from V and 4 bases from J, with 14 bases between. The CDR3 reads CASMIREGYNEQFF. The DNA of the CDR3 is TGTGCCAGCATGATCAGGGAAGGGTACAATGAGCAGTTCTTC.

Ten or more counts support this clonotype. The CDR3 DNA sequence: TGTGCCAGCAGTCACGGGACAGCATACAATGAGCAGTTCTTC. Encoded protein: CASSHGTAYNEQFF. The chain employs TRBV6-6 and TRBJ2-1; 7 bases fit TRBD1. Germline V gives CDR1 MNHNY, CDR2 SVGAGI (reference sequence). The V segment lost 5 bases and the J segment 4 bases; nucleotides outside the gene matches: 5. CDR3 length equals 14 residues.

The gene calls are TRBV15 and TRBJ1-1; no reliable D call. Germline CDR1 reads LNHNV; CDR2 reads YYDKDF (reference sequence). Trimming left V 5 bases short and J 0 bases short, with 13 bases between. The CDR3 contains 15 residues. Written as DNA, the CDR3 is TGTGCCACCAGCTCCAGTGAAGGGATGAACACTGAAGCTTTCTTT. This sequence encodes CATSSSEGMNTEAFF.

This clonotype was seen at least ten times. This chain joins TRBV6-5 and TRBJ2-1; the match to TRBD1 covers 7 bases. Germline V lookup: CDR1 MNHEY, CDR2 SVGAGI. This CDR3 region has 16 residues. Trimming took 3 bases from V and 4 from J; bases not matched to a gene: 9. The CDR3 region has the DNA TGTGCCAGCAGTTATGGCCTAGACAGGGTTTACAATGAGCAGTTCTTC. Its protein is CASSYGLDRVYNEQFF.

This clonotype was picked up many times. The V and J genes are TRBV5-8 and TRBJ2-1; D is ambiguous. Germline V gene data show CDR1 as SGHTS and CDR2 as YDEGEE. V was clipped by 0 bases and J by 9 bases, with 7 bases between them. There are 12 residues in the CDR3. Written as DNA, the CDR3 is TGTGCCAGCAGCTTGGACATGAGTGAGCAGTTCTTC. It is translated as CASSLDMSEQFF.

This clonotype appeared many times. The DNA of the CDR3 is TGTGCCAGCAGCGGAGGCGGGTCAAGCCGCAGTCTGGAGCAGTACTTC. Its translation: CASSGGGSSRSLEQYF. The chain recombines TRBV7-9 with TRBJ2-7, with D perhaps TRBD2 (5 bases). V lost 5 bases and J 7 bases, leaving 24 bases between the germline ends. CDR3 length: 16 amino acids. Germline lookup yields CDR1 SEHNR and CDR2 FQNEAQ (reference sequence).

This clonotype appeared many times. V and J are TRBV7-9 and TRBJ1-4; the match to TRBD1 covers 8 bases. Germline CDR1 and CDR2: SEHNR and FQNEAQ (reference sequence). The CDR3 is 13 residues long. With V trimmed by 3 bases and J by 7 bases, 1 base remained unmatched. This CDR3 is CASSLGQAEKLFF. As DNA, the CDR3 is TGTGCCAGCAGCTTGGGACAGGCTGAAAAACTGTTTTTT.

This clonotype was detected many times. The genes are TRBV7-9 and TRBJ1-2, with 11 nucleotides matching TRBD1. Germline CDR1 SEHNR, CDR2 FQNEAQ (reference sequence). V shed 0 bases, J shed 3 bases, and the junction held 12 bases outside the gene matches. This CDR3 is built from 19 residues. Here the CDR3 reads CASSLAGTGGTGLHYGYTF. The CDR3 DNA is TGTGCCAGCAGCTTAGCCGGGACAGGGGGGACGGGGTTGCACTATGGCTACACCTTC.

This clonotype has ten or more counts. The CDR3 loop is CASSLISRLTYGYTF. As DNA, the CDR3 is TGTGCCAGCAGTTTAATATCGCGACTTACCTATGGCTACACCTTC. This rearrangement joins TRBV27 to TRBJ1-2, with D unclear. This CDR3 is built from 15 residues. Germline-derived CDR1 and CDR2 are MNHEY and SMNVEV (reference sequence). V lost 2 bases and J 4 bases, leaving 14 bases between the germline ends.

This clonotype has ten or more counts. The chain is built from TRBV10-1 and TRBJ2-3, with 7 nucleotides matching TRBD2. Losses at the gene ends were 3 bases for V and 2 bases for J; bases not matched to a gene: 5. The CDR3 consists of 15 residues. CDR1 is WNHNN and CDR2 is SYGVQD in the germline V gene (reference sequence). CDR3 bases: TGCGCCAGCAGTGATTGGAGCGGGGACACAGATACGCAGTATTTT. This sequence encodes CASSDWSGDTDTQYF.

This clonotype was recorded at least ten times. In nucleotides, the CDR3 is TGCAGTGCTAGCCTCGACAGGGTAGCGAGCCAGCCCCAGCATTTT. This translates into CSASLDRVASQPQHF. The chain carries TRBV20-1 and TRBJ1-5; TRBD1 matches at 7 bases. The CDR3 covers 15 residues. Germline CDR1 reads DFQATT; CDR2 reads SNEGSKA (reference sequence). V shed 3 bases, J shed 7 bases, and the junction held 12 bases outside the gene matches.

The chain is built from TRBV5-1 and TRBJ1-1, with 7 bases identical to TRBD1. J gave up 3 bases and V 3 bases, and 8 bases lay outside the gene matches. Germline values: CDR1 SGHRS, CDR2 YFSETQ. This CDR3 spans 15 amino acids. The CDR3 protein is CASSSMDRLDTEAFF. DNA of the CDR3: TGCGCCAGCAGCTCCATGGACAGGCTGGACACTGAAGCTTTCTTT.

V usage is TRBV12-3 or TRBV12-4 and J usage is TRBJ2-1; 9 bases align to TRBD2. The junction had 13 bases not matched to a gene; V was cut back by 8 bases and J by 8 bases. CDR3 length: 15 residues. The CDR3 bases are TGTGCCAGCCAGTCTAGCGGGGTGATTCGGTATGAGCAGTTCTTC. Translating gives CASQSSGVIRYEQFF.

This clonotype was observed many times. The V and J genes are TRBV7-2 and TRBJ1-1, with unresolved D. CDR3 length equals 12 residues. Trimming left V 4 bases short and J 4 bases short, with 7 bases between. Germline V lookup: CDR1 SGHTA, CDR2 FQGNSA. CDR3 sequence: CASSSWGTEAFF. The CDR3 nucleotides read TGTGCCAGCAGCTCCTGGGGCACTGAAGCTTTCTTT.

This clonotype was counted ten times or more. This chain uses TRBV5-1 with TRBJ2-5; weak D call: TRBD2 (6 bases). The CDR3 runs 17 residues. Germline V gene sequence: CDR1 SGHRS, CDR2 YFSETQ. V lost 0 bases and J 1 base, leaving 16 bases between the germline ends. CDR3 sequence reads: CASSLVGGSGGQETQYF. CDR3 sequence (DNA): TGCGCCAGCAGCTTGGTAGGCGGTAGCGGCGGCCAAGAGACCCAGTACTTC.